Listed below are T cell receptor beta chains from one sample, sequenced in a study of blood T cell repertoires in COVID-19. The method was immunoSEQ multiplex PCR; TCRdb's version includes in-frame clones alone and lacks a portion of them. The table has 150,000 to 200,000 clones, around 90% seen once. Sequences were obtained from peripheral blood. These receptors were collected from a woman aged 50 to 65 with acute or convalescent COVID-19. Each CDR3 is given with its conserved first and last residue. The D gene is left open where the match is weak. The size entry is marked missing in some rows and otherwise reads once, few, many or a size class.

>TRBJ2-1|TRBD2|TRBV7-2|NA
TGTGCCAGCAGCTTGGGAGCGGGGGGGTACAATGAGCAGTTCTTC
CASSLGAGGYNEQFF
>TRBJ1-6|NA|TRBV11-3|NA
TGTGCCAGCAGCTTAGAGGTGGGGCGTGATTCACCCCTCCACTTT
CASSLEVGRDSPLHF
>TRBJ1-2|NA|TRBV6-5|once
TGTGCCAGCCGGGAGAGGGCTAACTATGGCTACACCTTC
CASRERANYGYTF
>TRBJ2-2|NA|TRBV7-3|once
TGTGCCAGCAGCTTAAGCAGGGGCGCTGGCACCGGGGAGCTGTTTTTT
CASSLSRGAGTGELFF
>TRBJ1-2|NA|TRBV7-2|NA
TGTGCCAGCAGCCTAGAAGGAGGCGCCCGATGGGGTGGCTACACCTTC
CASSLEGGARWGGYTF
>TRBJ1-2|NA|TRBV5-1|NA
TGCGCCAGCAGCCCGGAGGCTATTAACTATGGCTACACCTTC
CASSPEAINYGYTF
>TRBJ1-3|NA|TRBV6-4|NA
TGTGCCAGCAGCCACGAGGGAAACACCATATATTTT
CASSHEGNTIYF
>TRBJ1-4|NA|TRBV7-2|NA
TGTGCCAGCAGCTCCTTAACAGAGAATGAAAAACTGTTTTTT
CASSSLTENEKLFF
>TRBJ1-1|TRBD1|TRBV4-3|NA
TGCGCCAGCAGCGAAACGACAGGGGATGAAGCTTTCTTT
CASSETTGDEAFF
>TRBJ1-4|NA|TRBV7-6|NA
TGTGCCAGCAGCTTATTAGGGGGAAGGGAAAAACTGTTTTTT
CASSLLGGREKLFF
>TRBJ1-1|NA|TRBV12-5|once
TGTGCTAGTGGTTTGGTACGCAGGTACGGTGGGAACACTGAAGCTTTCTTT
CASGLVRRYGGNTEAFF
>TRBJ2-1|TRBD1|TRBV7-2|NA
TGTGCCAGCAGCCCAGGACAGGGGGCGTCTGGTGAGCAGTTCTTC
CASSPGQGASGEQFF
>TRBJ1-1|NA|TRBV4-3|NA
TGCGCCAGCAGCCAAGGACAGCCGAACACTGAAGCTTTCTTT
CASSQGQPNTEAFF
>TRBJ1-1|TRBD1|TRBV19|NA
TGTGCCAGTAGTACCGGGACAGGGCCGAACACTGAAGCTTTCTTT
CASSTGTGPNTEAFF
>TRBJ2-6|NA|TRBV12-5|once
TGTGCCAGTGGTGGGGCCGGGGCCAACGTCCTGACTTTC
CASGGAGANVLTF
>TRBJ1-5|NA|TRBV11-2|few
TGTGCCAGCAGCCCTGATCCAACTAGGCCCCAGCATTTT
CASSPDPTRPQHF
>TRBJ1-2|NA|TRBV2|once
TGTGCCAGCAGTGACCTAACAGGGCTTAATGGCTACACCTTC
CASSDLTGLNGYTF
>TRBJ2-3|NA|TRBV11-1|once
TGTGCCAGCAGCTCGACAGATACGCAGTATTTT
CASSSTDTQYF
>TRBJ2-5|TRBD1|TRBV7-3|NA
TGTGCCAGCAGCTTAACGGGACAGGAAGAGACCCAGTACTTC
CASSLTGQEETQYF
>TRBJ2-1|TRBD2|TRBV5-4|NA
TGTGCCAGCACCCGTGGGGCGACTAGCGGGGGGGATGAGCAGTTCTTC
CASTRGATSGGDEQFF
>TRBJ2-3|TRBD2|TRBV19|NA
TGTGCCAGTAGTATAAGAACTAGCGGGGGGGTCACAGATACGCAGTATTTT
CASSIRTSGGVTDTQYF
>TRBJ1-1|NA|TRBV6-5|NA
TGTGCCAGCAGTTACGACAGGTTTTTAGTCACTGAAGCTTTCTTT
CASSYDRFLVTEAFF
>TRBJ2-1|TRBD2|TRBV9|NA
TGTGCCGGGCGACCGGGGGGGTCCTACAATGAGCAGTTCTTC
CAGRPGGSYNEQFF
>TRBJ1-3|NA|TRBV19|once
TGTGCCAGTAGTTTATCGAGAGGGACAAGCTCTGGAAACACCATATATTTT
CASSLSRGTSSGNTIYF
>TRBJ2-1|NA|TRBV12-3/TRBV12-4|NA
TGTGCCAGCAGTTTGTCGGTCAATGAGCAGTTCTTC
CASSLSVNEQFF
>TRBJ2-1|NA|TRBV6-5|few
TGTGCCAGCAGTTACTCCGGAAGGGGCTCCTACAATGAGCAGTTCTTC
CASSYSGRGSYNEQFF
>TRBJ1-5|TRBD1|TRBV7-2|few
TGTGCCAGCAGCTTAGGCAGGGGGCTTATTCAGCCCCAGCATTTT
CASSLGRGLIQPQHF
>TRBJ1-2|NA|TRBV7-3|NA
TGTGCCAGCAGCTCTCAGGGGAACTATGGCTACACCTTC
CASSSQGNYGYTF
>TRBJ1-1|NA|TRBV7-2|NA
TGTGCCAGCAGCCCTAGAGTGGGGAGCACTGAAGCTTTCTTT
CASSPRVGSTEAFF
>TRBJ1-5|TRBD1|TRBV2|few
TGTGCCAGCAGTCAGATTACAGGGGATCGCGCGCCCCAGCATTTT
CASSQITGDRAPQHF
>TRBJ1-2|NA|TRBV5-5|NA
TGTGCCAGCAGCCTTACGGTCCTGGGCCTATATGGCTACACCTTC
CASSLTVLGLYGYTF
>TRBJ1-6|NA|TRBV27|once
TGTGCCAGCAGCCGGAGCGGGGCAGGGGCGCCTAATTCACCCCTCCACTTT
CASSRSGAGAPNSPLHF
>TRBJ1-3|NA|TRBV4-3|NA
TGCGCCAGCAGCTCCCGGGGTGGTGGAAACACCATATATTTT
CASSSRGGGNTIYF
>TRBJ1-1|NA|TRBV29-1|few
TGCAGCGGACAGGTTCAGAACACTGAAGCTTTCTTT
CSGQVQNTEAFF
>TRBJ1-2|NA|TRBV7-9|few
TGTGCCAGCAGCTTACAGGGCCCCCTGGATGGCTACACCTTC
CASSLQGPLDGYTF